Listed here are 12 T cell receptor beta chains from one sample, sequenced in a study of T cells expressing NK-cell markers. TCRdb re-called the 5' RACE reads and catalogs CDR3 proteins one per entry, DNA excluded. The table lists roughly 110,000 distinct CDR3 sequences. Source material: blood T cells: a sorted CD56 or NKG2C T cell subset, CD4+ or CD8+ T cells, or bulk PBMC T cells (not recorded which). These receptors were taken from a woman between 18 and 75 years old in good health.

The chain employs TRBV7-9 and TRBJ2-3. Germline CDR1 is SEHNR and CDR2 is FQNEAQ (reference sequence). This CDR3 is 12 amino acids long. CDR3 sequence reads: CASRETTDTQYF.

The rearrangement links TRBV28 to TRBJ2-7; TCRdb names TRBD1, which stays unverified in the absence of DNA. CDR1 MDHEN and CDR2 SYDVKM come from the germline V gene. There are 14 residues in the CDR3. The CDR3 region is CASRGAYDSYEQYF.

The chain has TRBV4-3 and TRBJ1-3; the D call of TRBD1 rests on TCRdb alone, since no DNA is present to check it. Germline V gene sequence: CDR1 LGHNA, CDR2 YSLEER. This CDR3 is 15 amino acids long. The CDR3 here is CASSPTGPSGNTIYF.

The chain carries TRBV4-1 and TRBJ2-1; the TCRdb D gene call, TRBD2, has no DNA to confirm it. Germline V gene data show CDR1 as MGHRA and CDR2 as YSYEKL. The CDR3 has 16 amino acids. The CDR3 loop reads CASSPPPGGIDNEQFF.

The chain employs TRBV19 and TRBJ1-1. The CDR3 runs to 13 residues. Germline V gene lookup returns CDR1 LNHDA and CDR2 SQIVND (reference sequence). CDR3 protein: CASSTSMNTEAFF.

The CDR3 here is CSVRAGREGMGNQPQHF. The chain is built from TRBV20-1 and TRBJ1-5. The CDR3 is made up of 17 amino acids. From germline, CDR1 is DFQATT and CDR2 SNEGSKA (reference sequence).

The CDR3 sequence: CASSEVFTGANEQFF. The V gene is TRBV6-1, the J gene TRBJ2-1; the D call of TRBD1 rests on TCRdb alone, since no DNA is present to check it. CDR1 and CDR2 (germline): MNHNS, SASEGT. The CDR3 is 15 residues long.

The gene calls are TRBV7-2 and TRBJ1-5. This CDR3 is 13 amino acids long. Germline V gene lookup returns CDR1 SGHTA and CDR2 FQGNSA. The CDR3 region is CASSQGLNQPQHF.

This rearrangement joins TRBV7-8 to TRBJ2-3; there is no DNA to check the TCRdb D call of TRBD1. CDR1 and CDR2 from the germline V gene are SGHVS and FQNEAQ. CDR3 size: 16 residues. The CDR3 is CASSLGVAGKADTQYF.

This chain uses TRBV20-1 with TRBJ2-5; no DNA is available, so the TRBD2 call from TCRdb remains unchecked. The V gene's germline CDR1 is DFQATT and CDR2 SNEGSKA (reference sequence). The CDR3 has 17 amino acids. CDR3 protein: CSARAGGASGRVETQYF.

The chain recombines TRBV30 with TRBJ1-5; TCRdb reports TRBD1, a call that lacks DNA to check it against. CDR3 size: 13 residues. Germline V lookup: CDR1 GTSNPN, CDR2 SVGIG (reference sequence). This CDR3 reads CAWTPTGDQPQHF.

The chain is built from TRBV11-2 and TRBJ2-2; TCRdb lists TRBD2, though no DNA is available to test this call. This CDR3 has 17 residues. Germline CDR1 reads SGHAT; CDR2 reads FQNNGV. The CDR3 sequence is CASSAARGGGFTGELFF.